This T cell receptor (beta chain) was documented in a study of technical replicates of blood from a few donors. V was trimmed by 0 bases and J by 5 bases, leaving 17 bases between them. Per germline, CDR1 LNHNV and CDR2 YYDKDF (reference sequence). CDR3 length: 16 amino acids. TCRdb keeps only in-frame clones here, not all; method: immunoSEQ multiplex PCR. This sample yields under 15,000 clones, of which approximately 79% are seen a single time; about 15% belongs to the top ten. Sequenced material: PBMCs. This chain links TRBV15 with TRBJ2-7; perhaps TRBD2 as D (6 bases). This clonotype was sampled from a human donor in good health. The CDR3 DNA is TGTGCCACCAGCAGAGACGGAGGGACCTCGGGCCACGAGCAGTACTTC. Translating gives CATSRDGGTSGHEQYF.